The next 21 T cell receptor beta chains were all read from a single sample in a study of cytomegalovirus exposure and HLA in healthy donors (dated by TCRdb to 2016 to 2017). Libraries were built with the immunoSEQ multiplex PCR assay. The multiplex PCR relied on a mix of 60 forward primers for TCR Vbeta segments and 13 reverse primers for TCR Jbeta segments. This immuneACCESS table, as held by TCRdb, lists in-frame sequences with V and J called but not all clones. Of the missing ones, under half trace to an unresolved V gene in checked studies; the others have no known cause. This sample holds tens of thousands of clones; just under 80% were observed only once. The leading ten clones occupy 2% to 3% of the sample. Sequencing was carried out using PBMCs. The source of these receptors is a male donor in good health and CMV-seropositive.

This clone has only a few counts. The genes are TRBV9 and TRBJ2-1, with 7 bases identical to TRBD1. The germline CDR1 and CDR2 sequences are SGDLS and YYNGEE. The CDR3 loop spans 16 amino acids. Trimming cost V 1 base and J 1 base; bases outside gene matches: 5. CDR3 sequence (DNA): TGTGCCAGCAGCGTAAGGGACAGTAGTTCCTACAATGAGCAGTTCTTC. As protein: CASSVRDSSSYNEQFF.

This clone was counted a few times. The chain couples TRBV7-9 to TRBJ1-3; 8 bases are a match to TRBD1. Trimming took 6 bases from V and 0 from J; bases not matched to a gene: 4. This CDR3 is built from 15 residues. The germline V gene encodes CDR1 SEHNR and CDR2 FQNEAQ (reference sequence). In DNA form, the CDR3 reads TGTGCCAGCAGGAGACAGGGGAGCTCTGGAAACACCATATATTTT. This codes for CASRRQGSSGNTIYF.

The CDR3 DNA sequence: TGCGCCAGCAGGGCGGGACTAGCGGGAGGGCCAGGAGAGACCCAGTACTTC. This encodes CASRAGLAGGPGETQYF. The V and J genes are TRBV10-2 and TRBJ2-5; 16 bases fit TRBD2. J was trimmed by 4 bases and V by 6 bases; bases with no gene match: 8. Germline CDR1 reads WSHSY; CDR2 reads SAAADI. The CDR3 covers 17 residues.

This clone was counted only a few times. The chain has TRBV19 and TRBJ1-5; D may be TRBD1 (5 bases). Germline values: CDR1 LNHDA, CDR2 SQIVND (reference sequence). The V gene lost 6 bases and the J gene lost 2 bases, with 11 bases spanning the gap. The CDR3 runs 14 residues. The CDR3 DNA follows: TGTGCCAGTAGCGGAGACAGAGGCAATCAGCCCCAGCATTTT. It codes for CASSGDRGNQPQHF. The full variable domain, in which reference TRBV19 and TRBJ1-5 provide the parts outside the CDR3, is DGGITQSPKYLFRKEGQNVTLSCEQNLNHDAMYWYRQDPGQGLRLIYYSQIVNDFQKGDIAEGYSVSREKKESFPLTVTSAQKNPTAFYLCASSGDRGNQPQHFGDGTRLSIL.

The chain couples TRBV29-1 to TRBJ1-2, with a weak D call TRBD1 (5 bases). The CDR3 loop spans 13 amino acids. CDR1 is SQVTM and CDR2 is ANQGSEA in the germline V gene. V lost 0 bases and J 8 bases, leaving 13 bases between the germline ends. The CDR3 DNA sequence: TGCAGCGTTGAAGATGGGGGAGGGAGCGGCTACACCTTC. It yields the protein CSVEDGGGSGYTF.

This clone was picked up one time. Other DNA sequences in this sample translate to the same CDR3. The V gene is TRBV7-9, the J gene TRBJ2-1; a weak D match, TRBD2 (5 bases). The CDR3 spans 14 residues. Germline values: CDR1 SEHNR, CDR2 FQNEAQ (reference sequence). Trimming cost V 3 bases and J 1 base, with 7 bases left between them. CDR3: CASSLAGSYNEQFF. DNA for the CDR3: TGTGCCAGCAGCTTGGCGGGTTCCTACAATGAGCAGTTCTTC.

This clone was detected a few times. The CDR3 sequence: CASSDTLGAGANVLTF. CDR3 DNA: TGTGCCAGCAGTGACACCCTAGGAGCTGGGGCCAACGTCCTGACTTTC. The chain employs TRBV6-4 and TRBJ2-6; D remains ambiguous. The CDR3 covers 16 residues. Trimming removed 2 bases at V and 2 bases at J, with 10 bases between. The germline gives CDR1 MRHNA, CDR2 SNTAGT.

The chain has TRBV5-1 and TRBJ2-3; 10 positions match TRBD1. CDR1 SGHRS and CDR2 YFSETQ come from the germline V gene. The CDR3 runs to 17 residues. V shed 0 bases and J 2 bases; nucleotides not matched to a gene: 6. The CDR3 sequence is CASSLAQTGGITDTQYF. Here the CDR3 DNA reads TGCGCCAGCAGCTTGGCACAGACAGGGGGCATCACAGATACGCAGTATTTT.

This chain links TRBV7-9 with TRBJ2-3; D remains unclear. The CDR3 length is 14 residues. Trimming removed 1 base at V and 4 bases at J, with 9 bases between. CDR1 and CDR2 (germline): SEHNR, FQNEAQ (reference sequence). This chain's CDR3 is CASSLGSSADTQYF. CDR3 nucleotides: TGTGCCAGCAGCTTAGGGAGTTCGGCAGATACGCAGTATTTT.

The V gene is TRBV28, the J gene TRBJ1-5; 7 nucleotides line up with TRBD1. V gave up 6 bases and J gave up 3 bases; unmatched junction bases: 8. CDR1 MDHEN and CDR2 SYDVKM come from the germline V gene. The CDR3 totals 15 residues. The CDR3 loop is CASRPRDRPNQPQHF. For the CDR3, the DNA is TGTGCCAGCAGACCCCGGGACAGACCCAATCAGCCCCAGCATTTT.

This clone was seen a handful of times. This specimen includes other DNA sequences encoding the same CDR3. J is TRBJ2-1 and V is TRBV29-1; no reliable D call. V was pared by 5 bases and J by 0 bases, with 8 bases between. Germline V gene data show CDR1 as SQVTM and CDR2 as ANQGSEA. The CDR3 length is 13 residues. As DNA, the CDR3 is TGCAGCGTTCCTGAGAGCTCCTACAATGAGCAGTTCTTC. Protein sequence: CSVPESSYNEQFF.

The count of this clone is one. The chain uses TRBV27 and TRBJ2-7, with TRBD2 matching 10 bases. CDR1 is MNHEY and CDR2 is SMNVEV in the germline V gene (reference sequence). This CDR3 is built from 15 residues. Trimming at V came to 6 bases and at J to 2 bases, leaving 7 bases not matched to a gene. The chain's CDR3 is CASSGGTSGTYEQYF. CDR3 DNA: TGTGCCAGCAGCGGAGGCACTAGCGGGACCTACGAGCAGTACTTC.

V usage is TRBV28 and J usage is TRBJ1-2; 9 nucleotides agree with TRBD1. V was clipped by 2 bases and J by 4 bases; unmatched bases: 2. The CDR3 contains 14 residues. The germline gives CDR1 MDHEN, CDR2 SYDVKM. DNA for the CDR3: TGTGCCAGCAGTTTAGTGACAGGGGGCTATGGCTACACCTTC. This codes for CASSLVTGGYGYTF.

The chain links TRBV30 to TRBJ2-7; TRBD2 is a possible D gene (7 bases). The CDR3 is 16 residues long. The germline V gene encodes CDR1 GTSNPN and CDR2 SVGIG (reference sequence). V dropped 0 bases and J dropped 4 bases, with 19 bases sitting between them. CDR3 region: CAWSVRMGGLGYEQYF. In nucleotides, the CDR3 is TGTGCCTGGAGTGTACGAATGGGGGGGCTTGGGTACGAGCAGTACTTC.

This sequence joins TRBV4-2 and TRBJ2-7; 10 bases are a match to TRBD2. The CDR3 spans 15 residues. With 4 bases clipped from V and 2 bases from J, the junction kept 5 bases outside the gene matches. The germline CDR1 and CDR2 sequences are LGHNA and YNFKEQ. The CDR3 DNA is TGTGCCAGCAGCCCCCGACTAGCGGGCACCTACGAGCAGTACTTC. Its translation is CASSPRLAGTYEQYF.

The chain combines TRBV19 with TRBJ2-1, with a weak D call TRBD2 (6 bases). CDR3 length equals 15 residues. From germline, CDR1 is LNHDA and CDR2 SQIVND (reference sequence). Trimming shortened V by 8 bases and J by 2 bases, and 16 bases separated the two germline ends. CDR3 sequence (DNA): TGTGCCAGTGGACCTTGGCGGGAAGCCTACAATGAGCAGTTCTTC. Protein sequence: CASGPWREAYNEQFF.

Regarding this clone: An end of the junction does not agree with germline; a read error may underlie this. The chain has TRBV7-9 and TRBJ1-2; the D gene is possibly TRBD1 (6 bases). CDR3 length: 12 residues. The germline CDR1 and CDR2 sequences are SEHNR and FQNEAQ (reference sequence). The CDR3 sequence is CSSSFNRAGYTF. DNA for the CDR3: TGTTCCAGCAGCTTCAACAGGGCTGGCTACACCTTC.

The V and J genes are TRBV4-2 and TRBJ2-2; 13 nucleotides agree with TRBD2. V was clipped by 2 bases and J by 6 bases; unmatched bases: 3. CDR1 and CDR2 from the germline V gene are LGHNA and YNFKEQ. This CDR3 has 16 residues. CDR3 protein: CASSQPGLAGSGELFF. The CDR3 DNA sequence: TGTGCCAGCAGCCAACCGGGACTAGCGGGATCCGGGGAGCTGTTTTTT.

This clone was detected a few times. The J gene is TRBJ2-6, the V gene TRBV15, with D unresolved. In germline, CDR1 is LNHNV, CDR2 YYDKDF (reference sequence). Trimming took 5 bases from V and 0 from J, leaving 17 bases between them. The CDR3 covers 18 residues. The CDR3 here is CATSPNPEAVSGANVLTF. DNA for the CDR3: TGTGCCACCAGCCCAAACCCCGAGGCGGTCTCTGGGGCCAACGTCCTGACTTTC.

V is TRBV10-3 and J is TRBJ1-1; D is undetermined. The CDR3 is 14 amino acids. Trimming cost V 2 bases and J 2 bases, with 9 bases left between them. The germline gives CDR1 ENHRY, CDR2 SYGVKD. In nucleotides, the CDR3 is TGTGCCATCAGTGAGCGCAGTATCAACACTGAAGCTTTCTTT. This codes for CAISERSINTEAFF.

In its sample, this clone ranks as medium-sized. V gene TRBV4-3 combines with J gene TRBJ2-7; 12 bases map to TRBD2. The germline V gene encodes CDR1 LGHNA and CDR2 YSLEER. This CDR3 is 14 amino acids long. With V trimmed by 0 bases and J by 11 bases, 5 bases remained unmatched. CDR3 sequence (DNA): TGCGCCAGCAGCCAAGATCAGACTAGCGGGAGTAAGTACTTC. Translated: CASSQDQTSGSKYF.